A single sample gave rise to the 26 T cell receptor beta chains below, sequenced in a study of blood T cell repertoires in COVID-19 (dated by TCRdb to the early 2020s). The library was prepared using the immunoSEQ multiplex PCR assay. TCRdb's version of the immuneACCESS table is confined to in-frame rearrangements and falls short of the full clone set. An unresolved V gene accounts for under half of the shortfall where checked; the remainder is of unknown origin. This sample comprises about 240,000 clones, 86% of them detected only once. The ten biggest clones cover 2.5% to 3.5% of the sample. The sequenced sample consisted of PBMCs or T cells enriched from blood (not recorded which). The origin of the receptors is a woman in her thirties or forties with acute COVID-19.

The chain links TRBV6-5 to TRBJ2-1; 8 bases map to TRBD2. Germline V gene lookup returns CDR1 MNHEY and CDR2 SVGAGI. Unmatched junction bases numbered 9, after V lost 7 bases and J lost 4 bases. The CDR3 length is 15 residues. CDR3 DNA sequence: TGTGCCAGCATAGTATCTAGCGGGCTATACAATGAGCAGTTCTTC. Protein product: CASIVSSGLYNEQFF.

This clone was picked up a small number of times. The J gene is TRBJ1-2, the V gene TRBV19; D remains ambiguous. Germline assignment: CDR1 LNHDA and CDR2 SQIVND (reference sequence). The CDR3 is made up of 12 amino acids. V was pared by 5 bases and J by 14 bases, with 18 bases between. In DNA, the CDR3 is TGTGCCAGTAGTCCTCGGGGTCCCCTCCCAACCTTC. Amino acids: CASSPRGPLPTF.

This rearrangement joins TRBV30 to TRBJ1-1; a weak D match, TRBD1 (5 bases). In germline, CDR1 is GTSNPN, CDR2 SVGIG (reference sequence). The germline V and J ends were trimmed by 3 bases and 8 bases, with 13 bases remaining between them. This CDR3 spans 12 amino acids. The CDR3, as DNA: TGTGCCTGGAGGGGCTGGAGGGGAGAAGCTTTCTTT. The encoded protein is CAWRGWRGEAFF.

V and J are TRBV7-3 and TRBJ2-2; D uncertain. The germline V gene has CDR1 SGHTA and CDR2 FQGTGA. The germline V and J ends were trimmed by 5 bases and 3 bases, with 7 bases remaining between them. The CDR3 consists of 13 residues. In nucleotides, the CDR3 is TGTGCCAGCAGCCCAGACTACACCGGGGAGCTGTTTTTT. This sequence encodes CASSPDYTGELFF.

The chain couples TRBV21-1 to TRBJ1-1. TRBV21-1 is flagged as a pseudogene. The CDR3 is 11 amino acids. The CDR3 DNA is TGTGCCAGCAGCAAAGGGAGGCGAGCTTTCTTT. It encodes CASSKGRRAFF.

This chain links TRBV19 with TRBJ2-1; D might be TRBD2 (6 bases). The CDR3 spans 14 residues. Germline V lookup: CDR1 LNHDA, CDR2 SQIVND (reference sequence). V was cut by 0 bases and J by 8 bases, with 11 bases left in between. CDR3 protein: CASSIDSWRDEQFF. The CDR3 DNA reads TGTGCCAGTAGTATAGATTCATGGAGGGATGAGCAGTTCTTC. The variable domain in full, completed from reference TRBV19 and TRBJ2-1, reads DGGITQSPKYLFRKEGQNVTLSCEQNLNHDAMYWYRQDPGQGLRLIYYSQIVNDFQKGDIAEGYSVSREKKESFPLTVTSAQKNPTAFYLCASSIDSWRDEQFFGPGTRLTVL.

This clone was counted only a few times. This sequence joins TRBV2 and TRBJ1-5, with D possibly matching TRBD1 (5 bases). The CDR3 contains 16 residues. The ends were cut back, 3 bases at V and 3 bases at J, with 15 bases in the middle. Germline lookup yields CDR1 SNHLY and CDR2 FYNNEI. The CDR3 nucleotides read TGTGCCAGCAGTGAGGGTCGCAGGGAACCCAATCAGCCCCAGCATTTT. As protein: CASSEGRREPNQPQHF.

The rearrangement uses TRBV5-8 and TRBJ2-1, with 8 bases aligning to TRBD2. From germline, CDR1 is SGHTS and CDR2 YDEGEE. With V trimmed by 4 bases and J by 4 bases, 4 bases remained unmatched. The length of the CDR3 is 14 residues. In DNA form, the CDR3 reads TGTGCCAGCAGCCGTGGACTAGCTTACAATGAGCAGTTCTTC. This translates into CASSRGLAYNEQFF.

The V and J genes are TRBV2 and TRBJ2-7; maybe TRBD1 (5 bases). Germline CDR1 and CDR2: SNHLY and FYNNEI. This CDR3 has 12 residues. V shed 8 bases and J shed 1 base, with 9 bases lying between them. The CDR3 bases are TGTGCCAGCGGGGCAAATTCCTACGAGCAGTACTTC. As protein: CASGANSYEQYF.

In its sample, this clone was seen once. The CDR3 DNA is TGTGCCAGTAGTATGACGCGGGACCGAAAAGAGACCCAGTACTTC. It codes for CASSMTRDRKETQYF. The chain has TRBV19 and TRBJ2-5; tentative D call: TRBD2 (6 bases). Germline assignment: CDR1 LNHDA and CDR2 SQIVND (reference sequence). The V gene lost 3 bases and the J gene lost 3 bases, with 14 bases spanning the gap. CDR3 length equals 15 residues.

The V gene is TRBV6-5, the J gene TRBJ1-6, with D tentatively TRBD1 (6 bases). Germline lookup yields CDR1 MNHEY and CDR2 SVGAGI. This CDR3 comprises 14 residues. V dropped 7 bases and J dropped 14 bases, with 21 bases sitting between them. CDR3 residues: CASKPPGDDGALHF. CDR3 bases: TGTGCCAGCAAGCCCCCAGGGGACGACGGAGCCCTCCACTTT.

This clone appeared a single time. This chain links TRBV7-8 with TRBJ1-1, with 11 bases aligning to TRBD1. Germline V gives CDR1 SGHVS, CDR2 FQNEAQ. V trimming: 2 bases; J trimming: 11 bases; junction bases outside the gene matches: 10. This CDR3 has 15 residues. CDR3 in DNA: TGTGCCAGCAGCTTAAACGAGGACAGGGGGCTGGGGGCTTTCTTT. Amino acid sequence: CASSLNEDRGLGAFF.

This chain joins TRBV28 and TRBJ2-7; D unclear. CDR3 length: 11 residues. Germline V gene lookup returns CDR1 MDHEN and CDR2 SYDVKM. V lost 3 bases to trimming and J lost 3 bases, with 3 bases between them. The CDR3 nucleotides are TGTGCCAGCAGTTTCGTCTACGAGCAGTACTTC. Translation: CASSFVYEQYF. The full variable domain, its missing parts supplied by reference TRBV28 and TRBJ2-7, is DVKVTQSSRYLVKRTGEKVFLECVQDMDHENMFWYRQDPGLGLRLIYFSYDVKMKEKGDIPEGYSVSREKKERFSLILESASTNQTSMYLCASSFVYEQYFGPGTRLTVT.

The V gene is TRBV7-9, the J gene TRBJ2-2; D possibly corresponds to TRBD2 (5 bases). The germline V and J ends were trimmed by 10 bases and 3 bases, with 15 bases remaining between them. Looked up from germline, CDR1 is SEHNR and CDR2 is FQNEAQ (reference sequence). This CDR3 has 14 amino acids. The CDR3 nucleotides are TGTGCCACCAGAGGGATGAGGGACACCGGGGAGCTGTTTTTT. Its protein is CATRGMRDTGELFF. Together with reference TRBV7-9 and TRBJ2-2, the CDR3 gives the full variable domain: DTGVSQNPRHKITKRGQNVTFRCDPISEHNRLYWYRQTLGQGPEFLTYFQNEAQLEKSRLLSDRFSAERPKGSFSTLEIQRTEQGDSAMYLCATRGMRDTGELFFGEGSRLTVL.

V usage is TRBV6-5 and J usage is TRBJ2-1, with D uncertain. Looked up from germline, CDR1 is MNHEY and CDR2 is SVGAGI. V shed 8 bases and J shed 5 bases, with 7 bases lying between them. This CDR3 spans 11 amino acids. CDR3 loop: CASHKNNEQFF. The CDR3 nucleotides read TGTGCCAGCCACAAAAACAATGAGCAGTTCTTC.

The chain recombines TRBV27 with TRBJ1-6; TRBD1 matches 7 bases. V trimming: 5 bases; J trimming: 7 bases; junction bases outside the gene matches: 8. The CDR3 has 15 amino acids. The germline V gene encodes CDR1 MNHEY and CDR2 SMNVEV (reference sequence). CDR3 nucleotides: TGTGCCAGCAGTGGATTGACAGGGAAGAATTCACCCCTCCACTTT. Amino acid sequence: CASSGLTGKNSPLHF.

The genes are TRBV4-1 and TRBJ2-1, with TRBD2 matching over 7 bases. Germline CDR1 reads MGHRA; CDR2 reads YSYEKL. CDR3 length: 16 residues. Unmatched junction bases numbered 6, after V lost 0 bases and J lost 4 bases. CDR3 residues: CASSQERTRPYNEQFF. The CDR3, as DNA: TGCGCCAGCAGCCAAGAGCGGACTAGACCATACAATGAGCAGTTCTTC.

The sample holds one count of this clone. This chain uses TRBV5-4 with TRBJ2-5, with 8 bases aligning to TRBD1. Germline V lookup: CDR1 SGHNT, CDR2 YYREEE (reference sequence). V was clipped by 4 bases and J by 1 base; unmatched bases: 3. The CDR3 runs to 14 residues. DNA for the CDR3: TGTGCCAGCAGCGAGGGACAGGCCCAAGAGACCCAGTACTTC. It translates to CASSEGQAQETQYF.

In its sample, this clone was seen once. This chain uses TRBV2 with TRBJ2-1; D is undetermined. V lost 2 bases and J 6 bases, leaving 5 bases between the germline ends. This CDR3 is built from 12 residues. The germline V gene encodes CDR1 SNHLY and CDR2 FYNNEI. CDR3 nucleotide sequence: TGTGCCAGCAGTGAATGGGCCAATGAGCAGTTCTTC. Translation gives CASSEWANEQFF.

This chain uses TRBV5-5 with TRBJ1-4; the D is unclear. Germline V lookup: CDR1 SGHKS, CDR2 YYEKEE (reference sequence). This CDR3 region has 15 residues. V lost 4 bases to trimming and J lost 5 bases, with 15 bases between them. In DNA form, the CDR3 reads TGTGCCAGCAGCCCCCTCGGCAGGCTAAATGAAAAACTGTTTTTT. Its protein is CASSPLGRLNEKLFF.

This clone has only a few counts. CDR3 in amino acids: CASSLGAKLAGVETQYF. The CDR3 nucleotides read TGTGCCAGCAGCTTGGGCGCCAAGCTAGCGGGAGTTGAGACCCAGTACTTC. The genes are TRBV5-5 and TRBJ2-5; 10 nucleotides agree with TRBD2. The V and J ends lost 0 bases and 5 bases, in that order; junction bases with no gene match: 10. The CDR3 runs 17 residues. CDR1 is SGHKS, CDR2 YYEKEE, per germline (reference sequence).

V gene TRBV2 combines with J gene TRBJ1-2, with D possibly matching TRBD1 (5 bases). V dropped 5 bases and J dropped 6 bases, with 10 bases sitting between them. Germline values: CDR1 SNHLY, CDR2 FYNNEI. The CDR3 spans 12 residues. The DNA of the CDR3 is TGTGCCAGCAGTCTCCGGGGGAATGGCTACACCTTC. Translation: CASSLRGNGYTF.

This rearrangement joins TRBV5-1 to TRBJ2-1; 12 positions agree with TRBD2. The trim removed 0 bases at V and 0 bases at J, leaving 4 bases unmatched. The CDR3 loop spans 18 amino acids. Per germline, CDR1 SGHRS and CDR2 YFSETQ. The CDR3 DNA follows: TGCGCCAGCAGCTTGGTCTTGGGACTAGCGGGCTCCTACAATGAGCAGTTCTTC. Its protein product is CASSLVLGLAGSYNEQFF.

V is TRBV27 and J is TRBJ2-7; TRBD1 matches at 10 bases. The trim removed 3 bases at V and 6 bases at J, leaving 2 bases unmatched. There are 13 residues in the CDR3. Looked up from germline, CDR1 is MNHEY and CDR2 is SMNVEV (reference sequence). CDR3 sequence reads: CASSLDRGVEQYF. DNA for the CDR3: TGTGCCAGCAGTTTGGACAGGGGGGTCGAGCAGTACTTC.

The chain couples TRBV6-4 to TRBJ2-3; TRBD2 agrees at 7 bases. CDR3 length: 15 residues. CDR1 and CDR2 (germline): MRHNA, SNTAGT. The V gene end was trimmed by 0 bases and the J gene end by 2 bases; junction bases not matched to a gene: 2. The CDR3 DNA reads TGTGCCAGCAGTGACTCGGGAGGGGACACAGATACGCAGTATTTT. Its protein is CASSDSGGDTDTQYF.

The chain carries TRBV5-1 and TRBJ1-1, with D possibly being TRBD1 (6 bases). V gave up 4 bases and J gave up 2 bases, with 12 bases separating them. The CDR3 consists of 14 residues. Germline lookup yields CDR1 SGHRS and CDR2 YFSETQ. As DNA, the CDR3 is TGCGCCAGCAGCACCGGGACACAAAACACTGAAGCTTTCTTT. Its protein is CASSTGTQNTEAFF.